The 7 T cell receptor beta chains in this list originate from one sample, sequenced in a study of post-analysis software for immune sequencing data. General study findings and limits: Among 5 or 6 TRBV segments more frequent in patients than controls were TRBV5-6, TRBV5-1 and TRBV20-1.

Unique molecular identifiers were present in the TCR beta cDNA libraries. TCRdb re-called the PCR reads through MiXCR, storing one row per CDR3 protein. The table lists roughly 800,000 distinct CDR3 sequences, 35% to 55% of them singletons. No antigen has been identified for these receptors. The specimen sequenced was blood. All receptors come from a girl between 5 and 17 years old with multiple sclerosis.

This chain links TRBV20-1 with TRBJ2-5; the D is unclear. CDR3 length equals 12 residues. Between the trimmed V and J ends, which lost 7 bases and 0 bases, there was a span of 9 bases. CDR1 and CDR2 from the germline V gene are DFQATT and SNEGSKA (reference sequence). The CDR3 DNA reads TGCAGTGTGACGGCTAACCAAGAGACCCAGTACTTC. Protein sequence: CSVTANQETQYF.

Comments on this clonotype: The junction departs from the called germline gene at one end, perhaps through a read error. The chain is built from TRBV6-2 or TRBV6-3 and TRBJ1-2; tentatively, D is TRBD1 (5 bases). The CDR3 is made up of 16 amino acids. Germline V gene sequence: CDR1 MNHEY, CDR2 SVGEGT. Here the CDR3 DNA reads TGTGCCAGCAGTTACACTCCTCCGGGGACCAACTATGGCCACACCTTC. It yields the protein CASSYTPPGTNYGHTF.

A few counts support this clonotype. CDR3 DNA: TGTGCCAGCAGTTTGGGACAGCCTAATTCACCCCTCCACTTT. Translating it yields CASSLGQPNSPLHF. J is TRBJ1-6 and V is TRBV12-3 or TRBV12-4, with 7 bases aligning to TRBD1. The junction had 2 bases not matched to a gene; V was cut back by 3 bases and J by 6 bases. This CDR3 is 14 amino acids long.

V gene TRBV5-1 combines with J gene TRBJ2-1; 7 positions agree with TRBD2. This CDR3 has 14 amino acids. The trim removed 6 bases at V and 3 bases at J, leaving 6 bases unmatched. Germline assignment: CDR1 SGHRS and CDR2 YFSETQ. The CDR3 spells CASKGAGIYNEQFF. The CDR3 coding sequence is TGCGCCAGCAAGGGAGCGGGAATCTACAATGAGCAGTTCTTC. The variable domain in full, completed from reference TRBV5-1 and TRBJ2-1, reads KAGVTQTPRYLIKTRGQQVTLSCSPISGHRSVSWYQQTPGQGLQFLFEYFSETQRNKGNFPGRFSGRQFSNSRSEMNVSTLELGDSALYLCASKGAGIYNEQFFGPGTRLTVL.

A few counts support this clonotype. In DNA, the CDR3 is TGCAGTGCTAGAGTCCCGGGACAGTTATATGAGCAGTTCTTC. It is translated as CSARVPGQLYEQFF. The gene calls are TRBV20-1 and TRBJ2-1, with 7 bases fitting TRBD1. The CDR3 is 14 residues long. J was trimmed by 8 bases and V by 1 base; bases with no gene match: 8. Looked up from germline, CDR1 is DFQATT and CDR2 is SNEGSKA (reference sequence).

The chain combines TRBV29-1 with TRBJ2-3; D is possibly TRBD2 (7 bases). The V and J ends lost 7 bases and 8 bases respectively, with 13 bases between them. The V gene's germline CDR1 is SQVTM and CDR2 ANQGSEA. The CDR3 runs to 11 residues. CDR3 region: CSGKRGGTQYF. The CDR3 region has the DNA TGCAGCGGTAAAAGGGGGGGTACGCAGTATTTT.

This clonotype was counted a few times. The chain recombines TRBV27 with TRBJ2-7, with D perhaps matching TRBD1 (5 bases). Trimming took 0 bases from V and 2 from J, leaving 8 bases between them. There are 14 residues in the CDR3. Germline-derived CDR1 and CDR2 are MNHEY and SMNVEV (reference sequence). CDR3 region: CASSLSQTAYEQYF. The CDR3 bases are TGTGCCAGCAGTTTATCCCAGACAGCCTACGAGCAGTACTTC.